These T cell receptor beta chains were read from a single sample in a study of blood T cells in healthy people across ages. TCRdb re-analysed the 5' RACE reads in MiXCR, keeping a single row per CDR3 protein. The sample yields 600,000 to 650,000 distinct CDR3 sequences, 45% to 65% seen once. Sequences were obtained from blood. The receptors derive from a man in his 60s in good health. Both conserved end residues are part of each CDR3. D genes are given only for firm matches. Not all rows give a size; the values are once, few, many and, for expanded clones, a class.

>NA|NA|TRBJ1-1|TRBV18
CASSPFGQGTGLNTEAFF
TGTGCCAGCTCACCATTCGGGCAGGGAACTGGATTGAACACTGAAGCTTTCTTT
>NA|TRBD2|TRBJ2-5|TRBV3-1
CASSQDALAGTQYF
TGTGCCAGCAGCCAAGATGCGCTAGCGGGGACCCAGTACTTC
>NA|NA|TRBJ1-1|TRBV20-1
CSARVRTEMNTEAFF
TGCAGTGCTAGAGTTCGGACAGAAATGAACACTGAAGCTTTCTTT
>NA|NA|TRBJ2-3|TRBV12-3/TRBV12-4
CASSFGTLRFTDTQYF
TGTGCCAGCAGTTTTGGGACACTGCGATTCACAGATACGCAGTATTTT
>few|NA|TRBJ1-4|TRBV20-1
CSVPDGEKLFF
TGCAGTGTTCCAGATGGGGAAAAACTGTTTTTT
>NA|TRBD2|TRBJ2-1|TRBV13
CASSLGGGGALNEQFF
TGTGCCAGCAGCTTAGGGGGCGGGGGGGCCCTCAATGAGCAGTTCTTC
>few|NA|TRBJ2-5|TRBV3-1
CASSHLEETQYF
TGTGCCAGCAGCCACCTTGAAGAGACCCAGTACTTC
>once|NA|TRBJ2-7|TRBV28
CASRYTDPYNEQYF
TGTGCCAGCCGATACACGGACCCATACAATGAGCAGTACTTC
>NA|NA|TRBJ1-2|TRBV7-2
CASSSGNGYTF
TGTGCCAGCAGCTCGGGTAATGGCTACACCTTC
>NA|NA|TRBJ1-5|TRBV12-3/TRBV12-4
CASSFTGGRGQPQHF
TGTGCCAGCAGTTTTACGGGGGGCCGAGGTCAGCCCCAGCATTTT
>few|NA|TRBJ2-1|TRBV6-1
CASSARWGNEQFF
TGTGCCAGCAGTGCACGGTGGGGCAATGAGCAGTTCTTC
>NA|TRBD1|TRBJ1-1|TRBV20-1
CSARYTGGGTEAFF
TGCAGTGCTAGATACACAGGGGGCGGCACTGAAGCTTTCTTT
>few|NA|TRBJ2-1|TRBV15
CATSRVGGYNEQFF
TGTGCCACCAGCAGAGTAGGGGGCTACAATGAGCAGTTCTTC
>NA|TRBD1|TRBJ2-2|TRBV5-1
CASSSLSGTGGWGTGELFF
TGCGCCAGCAGCTCCCTCTCCGGGACAGGGGGCTGGGGCACCGGGGAGCTGTTTTTT
>NA|TRBD1|TRBJ2-5|TRBV20-1
CSAAVTGTGETQYF
TGCAGTGCTGCGGTGACAGGGACAGGAGAGACCCAGTACTTC
>NA|TRBD1|TRBJ2-2|TRBV28
CASSLPHGTGGTGELFF
TGTGCCAGCAGTTTGCCCCACGGGACAGGGGGGACCGGGGAGCTGTTTTTT
>NA|NA|TRBJ2-1|TRBV6-1
CASSEAGQRRQFF
TGTGCCAGCAGTGAAGCGGGACAACGCAGGCAGTTCTTC
>NA|TRBD1|TRBJ1-5|TRBV12-3/TRBV12-4
CASRTGGSQPQHF
TGTGCCAGCAGGACAGGGGGTAGTCAGCCCCAGCATTTT
>NA|TRBD2|TRBJ2-3|TRBV2
CASRAGTSGGTTQYF
TGTGCCAGCAGAGCCGGGACTAGCGGGGGGACTACGCAGTATTTT
>NA|NA|TRBJ2-3|TRBV25-1
CASSESRFRTDTQYF
TGTGCCAGCAGTGAAAGTCGGTTTCGCACAGATACGCAGTATTTT
>NA|TRBD1|TRBJ2-2|TRBV5-1
CASRPGQGTGELFF
TGCGCCAGCAGACCGGGACAGGGCACCGGGGAGCTGTTTTTT
>NA|NA|TRBJ1-2|TRBV6-5
CASSYGGSRYGYTF
TGTGCCAGCAGTTACGGAGGGTCTCGCTATGGCTACACCTTC
>NA|NA|TRBJ2-7|TRBV3-1
CASSRQREARLYF
TGTGCCAGCAGCCGTCAGAGGGAGGCACGCTTGTACTTC
>once|NA|TRBJ1-2|TRBV20-1
CSASPAGGYGYTF
TGCAGTGCCAGCCCGGCTGGGGGGTATGGCTACACCTTC
>NA|NA|TRBJ2-7|TRBV6-1
CASSGITYEQYF
TGTGCCAGCAGTGGGATAACCTACGAGCAGTACTTC
>once|TRBD1|TRBJ2-3|TRBV29-1
CSVEEQGLFTGTQYF
TGCAGCGTTGAAGAACAGGGGTTGTTTACAGGTACGCAGTATTTT
>NA|NA|TRBJ1-2|TRBV12-3/TRBV12-4
CASSQNGGPGYTF
TGTGCCAGCAGCCAGAACGGGGGGCCTGGCTACACCTTC
>few|TRBD1|TRBJ2-7|TRBV6-2/TRBV6-3
CASSYLQSQTGAYEQYF
TGTGCCAGCAGTTACCTCCAATCCCAGACAGGGGCCTACGAGCAGTACTTC
>few|NA|TRBJ2-7|TRBV9
CASSVELDTYEQYF
TGTGCCAGCAGCGTAGAGTTAGATACCTACGAGCAGTACTTC
>many|NA|TRBJ2-1|TRBV4-2
CASSQEGGINNEQFF
TGTGCCAGCAGCCAAGAGGGCGGGATAAACAATGAGCAGTTCTTC
>NA|NA|TRBJ2-5|TRBV20-1
CSAVRREETQYF
TGCAGTGCTGTCAGGCGAGAAGAGACCCAGTACTTC
>NA|TRBD2|TRBJ2-5|TRBV7-8
CASSLRLTSGETQYF
TGTGCCAGCAGCTTAAGGCTCACTAGCGGGGAGACCCAGTACTTC
>NA|NA|TRBJ2-3|TRBV7-9
CASSPREAKGATRTDTQYF
TGTGCCAGCAGCCCCAGGGAGGCAAAGGGGGCTACACGCACAGATACGCAGTATTTT
>NA|NA|TRBJ2-7|TRBV20-1
CSARGAVPYEQYF
TGCAGTGCTAGAGGTGCGGTACCCTACGAGCAGTACTTC
>few|NA|TRBJ2-3|TRBV12-3/TRBV12-4
CASSARQNGADTQYF
TGTGCCAGCAGTGCCCGACAGAATGGGGCAGATACGCAGTATTTT
>once|TRBD1|TRBJ2-1|TRBV29-1
CSVDRGQGETQFF
TGCAGCGTTGACCGCGGACAGGGAGAGACCCAGTTCTTC
>NA|NA|TRBJ2-2|TRBV6-5
CASAQTNPSGELFF
TGTGCCAGCGCGCAGACTAACCCATCCGGGGAGCTGTTTTTT
>NA|TRBD2|TRBJ2-3|TRBV29-1
CSVEASGGTDTQYF
TGCAGCGTTGAAGCTAGCGGGGGCACAGATACGCAGTATTTT
>NA|NA|TRBJ1-3|TRBV6-2/TRBV6-3
CASSYSGNTIYF
TGTGCCAGCAGTTACTCGGGAAACACCATATATTTT
>NA|NA|TRBJ2-3|TRBV20-1
CSAGGAPPMADTQYF
TGCAGTGCTGGCGGAGCCCCTCCGATGGCAGATACGCAGTATTTT
>NA|NA|TRBJ1-2|TRBV11-2
CASSLAGRGFGYTF
TGTGCCAGCAGCTTAGCAGGACGCGGTTTCGGCTACACCTTC